What follows describes a single TCR beta chain. The data are from a study of blood T cell repertoires in COVID-19. The V gene's germline CDR1 is LNHDA and CDR2 SQIVND (reference sequence). This CDR3 has 13 residues. Trimming at V came to 1 base and at J to 6 bases, leaving 2 bases not matched to a gene. In the study's own analysis: Reference gene primer amplification gave nucleated cell count estimates. Libraries were prepared by immunoSEQ multiplex PCR; TCRdb keeps only in-frame clonotypes and omits some of them. The V and J calls and clone size come from that table; D and trimming were worked out from the DNA. The sample yields 470,000 or so clones, 70% to 90% seen once.

The sample consisted of PBMCs or T cells enriched from blood (not recorded which). The clonotype originates from a woman in her late teens or twenties with acute COVID-19. The V and J genes are TRBV19 and TRBJ1-2; 7 nucleotides match TRBD1. This CDR3 is CASSIGDRDGYTF. The CDR3 DNA sequence: TGTGCCAGTAGTATAGGGGACAGAGATGGCTACACCTTC. Using reference TRBV19 and TRBJ1-2 for the parts outside the CDR3, the full variable domain is DGGITQSPKYLFRKEGQNVTLSCEQNLNHDAMYWYRQDPGQGLRLIYYSQIVNDFQKGDIAEGYSVSREKKESFPLTVTSAQKNPTAFYLCASSIGDRDGYTFGSGTRLTVV.